What follows are 9 T cell receptor beta chains derived from one specimen sequenced in a study of regulatory T cells in long-lasting Graves disease. Arm-PCR of CDR3 regions and iRepertoire HTBI primers were the basis on which TCR beta libraries were built. TCRdb used MiXCR to reprocess the multiplex PCR reads, holding one entry per CDR3 protein. This sample has 400,000 to 650,000 distinct CDR3 sequences, with around 15% found just once. Time point of the sample: newly diagnosed GD, antithyroid drugs for less than 3 months. PBMC-derived RNA was used for the TCR library. These same records also appear under a second study, on T cells in Graves' hyperthyroidism and ophthalmopathy.

The source material was peripheral blood mononuclear cells (PBMCs), sampled at new diagnosis, from a patient treated with antithyroid drugs. Source of these receptors: a woman aged 35-65 years with Graves disease.

This chain uses TRBV19 with TRBJ2-3; D gene uncertain. The ends were cut back, 1 base at V and 0 bases at J, with 11 bases in the middle. Germline V CDR1 and CDR2: LNHDA, SQIVND (reference sequence). This CDR3 spans 16 amino acids. CDR3 DNA: TGTGCCAGTAGTATAGGTAACAGCTTAAGCACAGATACGCAGTATTTT. Protein sequence: CASSIGNSLSTDTQYF.

On this clonotype itself: A read error may explain this, as a much larger clone is one base away. The chain combines TRBV12-3 or TRBV12-4 with TRBJ1-2, with a possible D match to TRBD1 (5 bases). This CDR3 comprises 13 residues. Trimming shortened V by 5 bases and J by 7 bases, and 14 bases separated the two germline ends. Here the CDR3 reads CASSPLARAGYTF. In DNA form, the CDR3 reads TGTGCCAGCAGTCCCCTGGCCAGGGCTGGCTACACCTTC.

The V and J genes are TRBV25-1 and TRBJ2-7; possibly TRBD2 for D (5 bases). From germline, CDR1 is MGHDK and CDR2 SYGVNS. Trimming left V 3 bases short and J 7 bases short, with 10 bases between. This CDR3 is built from 12 residues. The CDR3, as DNA: TGTGCCAGCAGTGAGGTAACGGGGGAGCAGTACTTC. This translates into CASSEVTGEQYF.

To note about this clonotype: Being one base from a much bigger clone, this may be a read error. The chain joins TRBV7-2 to TRBJ2-3, with a tentative D call TRBD1 (6 bases). V was clipped by 7 bases and J by 2 bases, with 16 bases between them. The CDR3 runs to 15 residues. CDR1 is SGHTA, CDR2 FQGNSA, per germline. The CDR3 region has the DNA TGTGCCAGCATCCCGGCGGACAGAGTCACAGATACGCAGTATTTT. Protein: CASIPADRVTDTQYF.

This clonotype appeared many times. The V gene is TRBV12-3 or TRBV12-4, the J gene TRBJ2-7; D unresolved. The CDR3 sequence is 13 residues long. With 0 bases removed from V and 2 bases from J, the gap between germline ends came to 5 bases. Written as DNA, the CDR3 is TGTGCCAGCAGTTTAGCAGGGCCCTACGAGCAGTACTTC. Translation gives CASSLAGPYEQYF.

The J gene is TRBJ1-2, the V gene TRBV6-2 or TRBV6-3; D gene ambiguous. CDR3 size: 13 residues. In germline, CDR1 is MNHEY, CDR2 SVGEGT. Between the trimmed V and J ends, which lost 5 bases and 1 base, there was a span of 8 bases. DNA of the CDR3: TGTGCCAGCAGTGAAGCCCGTAACTATGGCTACACCTTC. Translated: CASSEARNYGYTF.

The table lists this clonotype with many counts. The chain joins TRBV11-2 to TRBJ2-1, with D possibly being TRBD1 or TRBD2 (6 bases each). This CDR3 region has 15 residues. Per germline, CDR1 SGHAT and CDR2 FQNNGV. The V gene lost 1 base and the J gene lost 7 bases, with 14 bases spanning the gap. The CDR3 DNA is TGTGCCAGCAGCTTAGTGGGGGGCCGGGGTAATGAGCAGTTCTTC. The encoded protein is CASSLVGGRGNEQFF.

This clonotype has a count of ten or more. This chain links TRBV29-1 with TRBJ2-7; 9 nucleotides agree with TRBD1. Germline loops: CDR1 SQVTM, CDR2 ANQGSEA. V shed 4 bases, J shed 2 bases, and the junction held 0 bases outside the gene matches. This CDR3 is 12 amino acids long. CDR3 in DNA: TGCAGCGTTGGGGACAGGGCCTACGAGCAGTACTTC. It is translated as CSVGDRAYEQYF.

This clonotype was counted between two and nine times. This sequence joins TRBV7-2 and TRBJ2-7; TRBD2 agrees at 9 bases. The CDR3 runs 16 residues. V gave up 3 bases and J gave up 2 bases; unmatched junction bases: 8. Germline CDR1 SGHTA, CDR2 FQGNSA. The CDR3 region is CASSFRPGGGAYEQYF. The CDR3 nucleotides are TGTGCCAGCAGCTTCCGGCCGGGCGGGGGGGCCTACGAGCAGTACTTC. The full variable domain, its missing parts supplied by reference TRBV7-2 and TRBJ2-7, is GAGVSQSPSNKVTEKGKDVELRCDPISGHTALYWYRQSLGQGLEFLIYFQGNSAPDKSGLPSDRFSAERTGGSVSTLTIQRTQQEDSAVYLCASSFRPGGGAYEQYFGPGTRLTVT.